These 18 T cell receptor beta chains were sequenced from one sample in a study of T cell changes during pregnancy in multiple sclerosis. Using immunoSEQ multiplex PCR, the repertoire was profiled, and TCRdb retains in-frame clones only, with some absent. The repertoire includes some 95,000 clones, approximately 92% of them detected once, and roughly 3% sits in the top ten. Sequencing was performed on peripheral blood, taken in the first trimester of pregnancy. These receptors came from a female donor with multiple sclerosis, enrolled in a pregnancy study.

This chain joins TRBV9 and TRBJ2-3; D might be TRBD2 (5 bases). This CDR3 comprises 13 residues. Germline loops: CDR1 SGDLS, CDR2 YYNGEE. V lost 4 bases, J lost 4 bases, and 10 bases lay in between. The CDR3 is CASSPDGADTQYF. The CDR3 nucleotides read TGTGCCAGCAGCCCGGACGGGGCAGATACGCAGTATTTT.

This clone was detected only once. The chain couples TRBV7-8 to TRBJ2-1; TRBD2 aligns across 10 bases. The CDR3 covers 15 residues. Germline-derived CDR1 and CDR2 are SGHVS and FQNEAQ. Trimming took 2 bases from V and 7 from J; bases not matched to a gene: 5. The CDR3 sequence is CASSLLAGAGNEQFF. For the CDR3, the DNA is TGTGCCAGCAGCTTACTAGCGGGAGCGGGAAATGAGCAGTTCTTC.

This chain joins TRBV19 and TRBJ2-6; D perhaps matches TRBD2 (6 bases). CDR3 length: 14 amino acids. Germline values: CDR1 LNHDA, CDR2 SQIVND (reference sequence). V was clipped by 3 bases and J by 8 bases, with 11 bases between them. CDR3 DNA: TGTGCCAGTAGTATTCTAGGAGGGACCAACGTCCTGACTTTC. Translation: CASSILGGTNVLTF.

This chain joins TRBV5-4 and TRBJ2-7; 8 nucleotides agree with TRBD1. Germline V gene lookup returns CDR1 SGHNT and CDR2 YYREEE (reference sequence). This CDR3 region has 15 residues. The J segment lost 2 bases and the V segment lost 3 bases, leaving 7 bases of the junction unmatched. The CDR3: CASSSPGQVTYEQYF. CDR3 DNA sequence: TGTGCCAGCAGCTCGCCGGGACAGGTGACCTACGAGCAGTACTTC.

This chain links TRBV5-1 with TRBJ1-3; D is undetermined. V lost 4 bases and J 7 bases, leaving 9 bases between the germline ends. Germline V gene sequence: CDR1 SGHRS, CDR2 YFSETQ. CDR3 size: 12 residues. The CDR3 sequence: CASSPFGNTIYF. The CDR3, as DNA: TGCGCCAGCAGCCCCTTCGGGAACACCATATATTTT.

The chain uses TRBV2 and TRBJ1-3, with 7 bases identical to TRBD1. Germline-derived CDR1 and CDR2 are SNHLY and FYNNEI. The trim removed 5 bases at V and 2 bases at J, leaving 6 bases unmatched. This CDR3 has 15 amino acids. The CDR3 sequence is CASSYRGDPGNTIYF. The CDR3 DNA sequence: TGTGCCAGCAGTTACAGGGGAGATCCTGGAAACACCATATATTTT. Looking up the rest from reference TRBV2 and TRBJ1-3 gives the full variable domain: EPEVTQTPSHQVTQMGQEVILRCVPISNHLYFYWYRQILGQKVEFLVSFYNNEISEKSEIFDDQFSVERPDGSNFTLKIRSTKLEDSAMYFCASSYRGDPGNTIYFGEGSWLTVV.

The V call is TRBV2, the J call TRBJ2-7, with 9 bases aligning to TRBD1. This CDR3 region has 13 residues. The germline V gene has CDR1 SNHLY and CDR2 FYNNEI. V shed 7 bases and J 4 bases; nucleotides not matched to a gene: 5. CDR3 loop: CASTGTGSYEQYF. The CDR3, as DNA: TGTGCCAGCACCGGGACAGGGTCTTACGAGCAGTACTTC.

The chain combines TRBV29-1 with TRBJ2-5; TRBD2 matches at 7 bases. Germline lookup yields CDR1 SQVTM and CDR2 ANQGSEA. The CDR3 runs 17 residues. J was trimmed by 1 base and V by 5 bases; bases with no gene match: 16. CDR3 nucleotides: TGCAGCGTTTATGGGGGGGTGGCGCGGTTACTCCAAGAGACCCAGTACTTC. It specifies CSVYGGVARLLQETQYF.

The chain couples TRBV7-9 to TRBJ2-5, with D tentatively TRBD1 (6 bases). This CDR3 comprises 15 residues. V was trimmed by 1 base and J by 2 bases, leaving 11 bases between them. Germline values: CDR1 SEHNR, CDR2 FQNEAQ (reference sequence). CDR3 DNA sequence: TGTGCCAGCAGCTTAGGAGACAGGAAACAAGAGACCCAGTACTTC. Translation gives CASSLGDRKQETQYF.

For the CDR3, the DNA is TGTGCCAGCAGCGTATCTAGCGGGAGTGGGTTTGTGACAGATACGCAGTATTTT. This codes for CASSVSSGSGFVTDTQYF. The rearrangement uses TRBV9 and TRBJ2-3; the match to TRBD2 covers 10 bases. Looked up from germline, CDR1 is SGDLS and CDR2 is YYNGEE. V dropped 1 base and J dropped 3; count of bases not matched to a gene: 11. The length of the CDR3 is 18 residues.

This clone was recorded once. This chain uses TRBV7-9 with TRBJ2-3; D gene ambiguous. From germline, CDR1 is SEHNR and CDR2 FQNEAQ (reference sequence). The CDR3 has 13 amino acids. The V end was cut by 3 bases, the J end by 5 bases, with 9 bases between. In DNA form, the CDR3 reads TGTGCCAGCAGCTTGGAGTTCGGAGATACGCAGTATTTT. Translation gives CASSLEFGDTQYF.

The chain recombines TRBV14 with TRBJ2-1, with D tentatively TRBD1 (5 bases). Looked up from germline, CDR1 is SGHDN and CDR2 is FVKESK. Trimming shortened V by 1 base and J by 4 bases, and 8 bases separated the two germline ends. The CDR3 totals 14 residues. The chain's CDR3 is CASSQGPGYNEQFF. DNA for the CDR3: TGTGCCAGCAGCCAAGGACCAGGGTACAATGAGCAGTTCTTC.

The rearrangement uses TRBV19 and TRBJ2-1; maybe TRBD1 (6 bases). CDR1 is LNHDA and CDR2 is SQIVND in the germline V gene (reference sequence). Trimming took 2 bases from V and 6 from J, leaving 17 bases between them. This CDR3 spans 16 amino acids. The CDR3 here is CASSIQAGTIANEQFF. The CDR3 coding sequence is TGTGCCAGTAGTATACAAGCCGGGACAATCGCCAATGAGCAGTTCTTC.

The chain links TRBV10-3 to TRBJ2-7; D perhaps matches TRBD2 (5 bases). The CDR3 is 14 residues long. V lost 0 bases and J lost 3, with 9 bases in between. Germline V gene sequence: CDR1 ENHRY, CDR2 SYGVKD. CDR3: CAISESTRGYEQYF. In DNA, the CDR3 is TGTGCCATCAGTGAGTCGACTCGGGGCTACGAGCAGTACTTC.

The chain couples TRBV5-1 to TRBJ2-3; weak D call: TRBD1 (6 bases). The V end was cut by 1 base, the J end by 1 base, with 7 bases between. The length of the CDR3 is 14 residues. Germline values: CDR1 SGHRS, CDR2 YFSETQ. This CDR3 is CASSLKGGTDTQYF. The CDR3 DNA reads TGCGCCAGCAGCTTGAAGGGGGGCACAGATACGCAGTATTTT.

This clone has just one count. The rearrangement uses TRBV11-2 and TRBJ2-7; possibly TRBD2 for D (5 bases). Germline CDR1 SGHAT, CDR2 FQNNGV. Trimming removed 5 bases at V and 2 bases at J, with 16 bases between. CDR3 length: 15 residues. The CDR3 loop reads CASSLTVAGTYEQYF. As DNA, the CDR3 is TGTGCCAGCAGCCTCACGGTCGCGGGCACCTACGAGCAGTACTTC.

The chain uses TRBV2 and TRBJ2-3; D may be TRBD2 (6 bases). The CDR3 is 16 amino acids. Per the germline V gene, CDR1 is SNHLY and CDR2 is FYNNEI. Between the trimmed V and J ends, which lost 2 bases and 4 bases, there was a span of 16 bases. The CDR3 DNA reads as TGTGCCAGCAGTGAATACCTAGCGTACGAGGCAGATACGCAGTATTTT. It yields the protein CASSEYLAYEADTQYF.

The chain carries TRBV12-5 and TRBJ2-6; no definite D call. V was trimmed by 3 bases and J by 0 bases, leaving 3 bases between them. The germline V gene has CDR1 LGHNT and CDR2 FRNRAP. The length of the CDR3 is 14 residues. CDR3 DNA: TGTGCTAGTGGTTTTAGCTCTGGGGCCAACGTCCTGACTTTC. This encodes CASGFSSGANVLTF. Full variable domain (outside the CDR3, taken from reference TRBV12-5 and TRBJ2-6): DARVTQTPRHKVTEMGQEVTMRCQPILGHNTVFWYRQTMMQGLELLAYFRNRAPLDDSGMPKDRFSAEMPDATLATLKIQPSEPRDSAVYFCASGFSSGANVLTFGAGSRLTVL.